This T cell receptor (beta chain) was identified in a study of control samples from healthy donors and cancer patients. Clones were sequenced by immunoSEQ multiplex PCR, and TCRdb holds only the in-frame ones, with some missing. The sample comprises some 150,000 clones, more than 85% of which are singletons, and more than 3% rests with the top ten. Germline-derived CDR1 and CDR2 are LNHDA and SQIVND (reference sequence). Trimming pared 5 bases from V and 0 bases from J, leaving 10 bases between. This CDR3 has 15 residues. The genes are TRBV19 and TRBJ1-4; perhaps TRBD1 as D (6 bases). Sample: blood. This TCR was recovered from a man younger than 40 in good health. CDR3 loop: CASSLTGSTNEKLFF. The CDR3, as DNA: TGTGCCAGTAGTCTAACAGGGTCAACTAATGAAAAACTGTTTTTT. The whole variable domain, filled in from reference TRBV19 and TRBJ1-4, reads DGGITQSPKYLFRKEGQNVTLSCEQNLNHDAMYWYRQDPGQGLRLIYYSQIVNDFQKGDIAEGYSVSREKKESFPLTVTSAQKNPTAFYLCASSLTGSTNEKLFFGSGTQLSVL.